Shown below are 21 T cell receptor beta chains from a single sample sequenced in a study of graft-versus-host responses after intestinal transplantation. Sequencing used immunoSEQ multiplex PCR; TCRdb keeps in-frame clones, though not all of them. The sample holds about 41,000 clones, roughly 95% seen once. Their specific antigens are unknown. The sequencing used unstimulated CD8+ T cells sorted from spleen or lymph node cells, collected before transplant. These receptors all come from a human donor who was the organ donor for an intestinal transplant.

This sequence joins TRBV7-3 and TRBJ2-7; 10 nucleotides line up with TRBD2. Germline V lookup: CDR1 SGHTA, CDR2 FQGTGA. The CDR3 contains 13 residues. The V gene end was trimmed by 2 bases and the J gene end by 9 bases; junction bases not matched to a gene: 4. This CDR3 is CASSLLAGDRQYF. The CDR3 DNA reads TGTGCCAGCAGCTTACTAGCGGGGGACAGGCAGTACTTC. The complete variable domain, with remaining parts taken from reference TRBV7-3 and TRBJ2-7, reads GAGVSQTPSNKVTEKGKYVELRCDPISGHTALYWYRQSLGQGPEFLIYFQGTGAADDSGLPNDRFFAVRPEGSVSTLKIQRTERGDSAVYLCASSLLAGDRQYFGPGTRLTVT.

This clone was recorded only once. V usage is TRBV4-2 and J usage is TRBJ1-2; D is possibly TRBD1 (5 bases). The CDR3 runs to 15 residues. The V gene lost 0 bases and the J gene lost 3 bases, with 11 bases spanning the gap. Germline V gene sequence: CDR1 LGHNA, CDR2 YNFKEQ. The CDR3 nucleotides are TGTGCCAGCAGCCAAGATCGAGGGGCCTACTATGGCTACACCTTC. It translates to CASSQDRGAYYGYTF.

The V call is TRBV6-6, the J call TRBJ2-5, with 10 bases that match TRBD1. Germline trimming cut 8 bases from V and 5 bases from J; bases unmatched to any gene: 11. CDR1 and CDR2 (germline): MNHNY, SVGAGI (reference sequence). The CDR3 loop spans 15 amino acids. CDR3 in DNA: TGTGCCAGCCCCGGGACAGGGGATGATGGGGAGACCCAGTACTTC. Its translation: CASPGTGDDGETQYF.

The rearrangement uses TRBV15 and TRBJ2-1, with D unclear. Trimming shortened V by 0 bases and J by 4 bases, and 7 bases separated the two germline ends. Germline CDR1 reads LNHNV; CDR2 reads YYDKDF (reference sequence). The CDR3 sequence is 14 residues long. The CDR3 nucleotides are TGTGCCACCAGCAGAGATCGGCAGTACAATGAGCAGTTCTTC. The encoded protein is CATSRDRQYNEQFF. Combining the CDR3 with reference TRBV15 and TRBJ2-1 gives the whole variable domain DAMVIQNPRYQVTQFGKPVTLSCSQTLNHNVMYWYQQKSSQAPKLLFHYYDKDFNNEADTPDNFQSRRPNTSFCFLDIRSPGLGDTAMYLCATSRDRQYNEQFFGPGTRLTVL.

This rearrangement joins TRBV7-8 to TRBJ2-4; no reliable D call. CDR3 length: 16 amino acids. The ends were cut back, 1 base at V and 0 bases at J, with 10 bases in the middle. Germline values: CDR1 SGHVS, CDR2 FQNEAQ. The CDR3, as DNA: TGTGCCAGCAGCTTAGTTGCAGGCGTAGCCAAAAACATTCAGTACTTC. The encoded protein is CASSLVAGVAKNIQYF.

This clone was recorded once. The J gene is TRBJ2-2, the V gene TRBV10-3; D gene unclear. The CDR3 extends over 16 amino acids. Germline lookup yields CDR1 ENHRY and CDR2 SYGVKD. Between the trimmed V and J ends, which lost 3 bases and 6 bases, there was a span of 17 bases. The chain's CDR3 is CAISEDGTWRAGELFF. The CDR3 DNA reads TGTGCCATCAGTGAAGATGGTACGTGGAGAGCCGGGGAGCTGTTTTTT.

The chain employs TRBV9 and TRBJ1-2; D not certain. Germline V gives CDR1 SGDLS, CDR2 YYNGEE. The CDR3 has 14 amino acids. Trimming removed 0 bases from V and 6 bases from J, with 12 bases in between. The CDR3 loop reads CASSVGGRRDGYTF. CDR3 nucleotide sequence: TGTGCCAGCAGCGTAGGCGGGAGGAGGGATGGCTACACCTTC.

This chain connects TRBV7-6 to TRBJ2-7, with TRBD2 as a possible D gene (5 bases). The germline V and J ends were trimmed by 5 bases and 2 bases, with 19 bases remaining between them. The germline V gene encodes CDR1 SGHVS and CDR2 FNYEAQ. CDR3 size: 16 residues. CDR3 region: CASSTRVGIPTYEQYF. The CDR3 DNA reads as TGTGCCAGCAGCACTAGGGTGGGGATTCCAACCTACGAGCAGTACTTC.

A remark on this clone: The same CDR3 can be traced to other DNA sequences in this sample. This chain joins TRBV4-2 and TRBJ1-5; D is unresolved. The V and J ends lost 4 bases and 0 bases respectively, with 10 bases between them. Germline V gene data show CDR1 as LGHNA and CDR2 as YNFKEQ. The CDR3 covers 15 residues. CDR3 region: CASSPTEYSNQPQHF. The CDR3 DNA reads TGTGCCAGCAGCCCAACGGAGTATAGCAATCAGCCCCAGCATTTT.

The V and J genes are TRBV6-5 and TRBJ2-1; 7 nucleotides align to TRBD1. The trim removed 0 bases at V and 5 bases at J, leaving 4 bases unmatched. The CDR3 is 15 amino acids. Germline values: CDR1 MNHEY, CDR2 SVGAGI. The CDR3 region is CASSYSWQGDNEQFF. As DNA, the CDR3 is TGTGCCAGCAGTTACTCGTGGCAGGGGGACAATGAGCAGTTCTTC.

The rearrangement links TRBV7-2 to TRBJ2-1; D might be TRBD1 or TRBD2, each matching 6 bases. Germline CDR1 and CDR2: SGHTA and FQGNSA. The CDR3 is 15 residues long. The V and J ends lost 2 bases and 6 bases respectively, with 14 bases between them. The CDR3, as DNA: TGTGCCAGCAGCTTAACCGGGGGCGAAATCAATGAGCAGTTCTTC. This translates into CASSLTGGEINEQFF.

CDR3 in DNA: TGTGCCAGCGGCCGCCCCGGCCTCCAAGAGACCCAGTACTTC. This translates into CASGRPGLQETQYF. The chain employs TRBV2 and TRBJ2-5, with D unresolved. Germline V lookup: CDR1 SNHLY, CDR2 FYNNEI. The CDR3 runs to 14 residues. V lost 8 bases to trimming and J lost 1 base, with 14 bases between them.

This chain uses TRBV6-5 with TRBJ1-2; 8 positions agree with TRBD1. V lost 5 bases and J lost 8; bases outside the gene matches: 4. CDR3 length: 12 residues. Germline CDR1 reads MNHEY; CDR2 reads SVGAGI. The CDR3, as DNA: TGTGCCAGCAGTCAGGACAGGGTAGGCTACACCTTC. It encodes CASSQDRVGYTF.

This clone was counted once. V usage is TRBV23-1 and J usage is TRBJ2-1; TRBD1 might be the D (5 bases). TRBV23-1 is flagged as an ORF with uncertain function. Trimming removed 5 bases from V and 0 bases from J, with 17 bases in between. The CDR3 consists of 17 residues. As DNA, the CDR3 is TGCGCCAGCAGTGCCCGGACAAGGGCGAGCTCCTACAATGAGCAGTTCTTC. Its translation is CASSARTRASSYNEQFF.

This chain connects TRBV11-2 to TRBJ2-6; 10 nucleotides align to TRBD1. Germline CDR1 SGHAT, CDR2 FQNNGV. Trimming cost V 1 base and J 0 bases; bases outside gene matches: 0. The CDR3 has 17 residues. CDR3 residues: CASSLGTGGSGANVLTF. CDR3 nucleotide sequence: TGTGCCAGCAGCTTAGGGACAGGGGGCTCTGGGGCCAACGTCCTGACTTTC. The variable domain in full, completed from reference TRBV11-2 and TRBJ2-6, reads EAGVAQSPRYKIIEKRQSVAFWCNPISGHATLYWYQQILGQGPKLLIQFQNNGVVDDSQLPKDRFSAERLKGVDSTLKIQPAKLEDSAVYLCASSLGTGGSGANVLTFGAGSRLTVL.

The chain carries TRBV5-8 and TRBJ1-1; 9 bases are a match to TRBD1. After removal of 3 bases from V and 3 bases from J, the junction contained 9 bases not matched to a gene. Germline loops: CDR1 SGHTS, CDR2 YDEGEE. CDR3 length: 16 residues. DNA of the CDR3: TGTGCCAGCAGCTCGGAAGTACAGGGGGCTTACACTGAAGCTTTCTTT. It translates to CASSSEVQGAYTEAFF.

The V gene is TRBV7-9, the J gene TRBJ2-1; no firm D call. Trimming pared 1 base from V and 4 bases from J, leaving 5 bases between. The length of the CDR3 is 13 residues. CDR1 and CDR2 (germline): SEHNR, FQNEAQ (reference sequence). The CDR3 DNA is TGTGCCAGCAGCTTAGGACTTTACAATGAGCAGTTCTTC. Translated, it gives CASSLGLYNEQFF.

In this sample, this clone turned up once. The chain joins TRBV14 to TRBJ2-7, with a weak D call TRBD2 (6 bases). In germline, CDR1 is SGHDN, CDR2 FVKESK. The CDR3 covers 16 residues. With 0 bases removed from V and 0 bases from J, the gap between germline ends came to 12 bases. CDR3 sequence reads: CASSQDERVSSYEQYF. CDR3 coding DNA: TGTGCCAGCAGCCAAGATGAGCGGGTGAGCTCCTACGAGCAGTACTTC.

The chain uses TRBV30 and TRBJ2-5; D is ambiguous. TRBJ2-7 explains the end of the DNA better; the J call may be wrong. The length of the CDR3 is 12 residues. CDR1 GTSNPN and CDR2 SVGIG come from the germline V gene (reference sequence). CDR3 residues: CAWRPSSYEQYF. Written as DNA, the CDR3 is TGTGCCTGGAGGCCCTCCTCCTACGAGCAGTACTTC.

The chain uses TRBV4-3 and TRBJ1-6; D gene ambiguous. The CDR3 runs 16 residues. V was shortened by 0 bases and J by 8 bases, with 14 bases between the two germline ends. Germline CDR1 LGHNA, CDR2 YSLEER. The chain's CDR3 is CASSQDPGLRHSPLHF. The DNA for the CDR3 is TGCGCCAGCAGCCAAGATCCTGGCTTGCGGCATTCACCCCTCCACTTT.

This chain uses TRBV10-3 with TRBJ2-7, with no clear D. Germline V CDR1 and CDR2: ENHRY, SYGVKD. The CDR3 has 14 residues. Deletions cut 3 bases from V and 3 bases from J, with 12 bases between. CDR3 protein: CAISDGAPGYEQYF. The CDR3 DNA reads TGTGCCATCAGTGACGGCGCGCCCGGCTACGAGCAGTACTTC.